The 25 T cell receptor beta chains below were found in one sample sequenced in a study of cytomegalovirus exposure and HLA in healthy donors (dated by TCRdb to 2016 to 2017). Library preparation was by the immunoSEQ multiplex PCR assay. For the multiplex PCR, a mixture combining 60 forward primers for TCR Vbeta segments and 13 reverse primers for TCR Jbeta segments was used. TCRdb carries this immuneACCESS record with in-frame sequences only. Its versions omit some clonotypes, under half of them owing to an unresolved V gene in the studies checked, with the rest unexplained. In this sample the table shows approximately 85,000 clones, roughly 78% of which occur a single time. The top ten constitute 7.3% of the sample. Sequences were obtained from PBMCs. The receptors come from a man aged 30 to 45 in good health and CMV-seronegative.

The chain couples TRBV4-3 to TRBJ1-1; D remains unclear. Trimming removed 1 base at V and 3 bases at J, with 9 bases between. Germline CDR1 reads LGHNA; CDR2 reads YSLEER. The CDR3 totals 14 residues. CDR3: CASSQGPFDTEAFF. In nucleotides, the CDR3 is TGCGCCAGCAGCCAAGGTCCGTTCGACACTGAAGCTTTCTTT.

The table lists this clone with a few counts. V usage is TRBV28 and J usage is TRBJ2-3; TRBD1 agrees at 8 bases. Germline V gene data show CDR1 as MDHEN and CDR2 as SYDVKM. V gave up 6 bases and J gave up 11 bases; unmatched junction bases: 16. This CDR3 is built from 15 residues. The CDR3 DNA follows: TGTGCCAGCAGCCGACAGGGGAGACTAACTGTTGGGCAGTATTTT. Protein sequence: CASSRQGRLTVGQYF.

The chain couples TRBV6-5 to TRBJ1-2; 7 nucleotides align to TRBD1. This CDR3 has 15 amino acids. Germline CDR1 MNHEY, CDR2 SVGAGI. V lost 2 bases and J lost 5; bases outside the gene matches: 8. The CDR3 DNA follows: TGTGCCAGCAGTTACCCGAAAGGGGGCGGTTATGGCTACACCTTC. Its protein product is CASSYPKGGGYGYTF.

J is TRBJ2-7 and V is TRBV29-1; 7 bases align to TRBD1. Germline CDR1 reads SQVTM; CDR2 reads ANQGSEA. J lost 2 bases, V lost 6 bases, and 7 bases had no gene match. This CDR3 is built from 13 residues. CDR3 protein: CSVVTGEAYEQYF. The CDR3 DNA sequence: TGCAGCGTGGTTACAGGGGAAGCCTACGAGCAGTACTTC.

This chain uses TRBV6-5 with TRBJ1-2; D gene unclear. Trimming took off 2 bases at V and 0 bases at J, with 10 bases between the two ends. This CDR3 is built from 15 residues. The germline V gene has CDR1 MNHEY and CDR2 SVGAGI. CDR3 residues: CASSYQIQTNYGYTF. The DNA of the CDR3 is TGTGCCAGCAGTTACCAAATACAGACTAACTATGGCTACACCTTC.

The chain carries TRBV7-2 and TRBJ1-3; 8 bases fit TRBD1. The CDR3 has 16 residues. With 5 bases clipped from V and 0 bases from J, the junction kept 6 bases outside the gene matches. The germline V gene encodes CDR1 SGHTA and CDR2 FQGNSA. The CDR3 DNA follows: TGTGCCAGCAGCATGGACAGGGTCAGCTCTGGAAACACCATATATTTT. It yields the protein CASSMDRVSSGNTIYF.

The chain has TRBV7-6 and TRBJ2-7; D is perhaps TRBD1 (5 bases). V lost 3 bases, J lost 5 bases, and 14 bases lay in between. The CDR3 contains 14 residues. Germline CDR1 SGHVS, CDR2 FNYEAQ. CDR3 protein: CASSFSQGNDEQYF. CDR3 nucleotides: TGTGCCAGCAGCTTTAGTCAGGGTAACGACGAGCAGTACTTC.

V and J are TRBV9 and TRBJ1-1; D may be TRBD1 (6 bases). Germline CDR1 and CDR2: SGDLS and YYNGEE. With 3 bases removed from V and 4 bases from J, the gap between germline ends came to 13 bases. The CDR3 runs to 14 residues. The CDR3 DNA is TGTGCCAGCAGCGCCAGGGGATCGAGCACTGAAGCTTTCTTT. Translation gives CASSARGSSTEAFF.

The chain recombines TRBV5-8 with TRBJ1-5; maybe TRBD1 (6 bases). This CDR3 spans 13 amino acids. Trimming shortened V by 5 bases and J by 7 bases, and 13 bases separated the two germline ends. Germline assignment: CDR1 SGHTS and CDR2 YDEGEE. This chain's CDR3 is CASRPRGNQPQHF. CDR3 in DNA: TGTGCCAGCAGACCGAGGGGGAACCAGCCCCAGCATTTT.

This rearrangement joins TRBV29-1 to TRBJ1-1; 7 bases map to TRBD1. CDR1 is SQVTM, CDR2 ANQGSEA, per germline. The J segment lost 2 bases and the V segment lost 7 bases, leaving 7 bases of the junction unmatched. This CDR3 is built from 13 residues. In DNA form, the CDR3 reads TGCAGCGCCCAGGGACAGCCCAACACTGAAGCTTTCTTT. It codes for CSAQGQPNTEAFF.

The genes are TRBV4-2 and TRBJ1-2, with D uncertain. The CDR3 has 14 residues. Trimming removed 4 bases at V and 1 base at J, with 10 bases between. The germline V gene encodes CDR1 LGHNA and CDR2 YNFKEQ. This CDR3 is CASSPSGINYGYTF. The CDR3 coding sequence is TGTGCCAGCAGCCCGTCGGGGATTAACTATGGCTACACCTTC.

This chain joins TRBV30 and TRBJ2-3, with 9 bases aligning to TRBD2. The CDR3 contains 13 residues. V lost 8 bases to trimming and J lost 1 base; unmatched junction nucleotides: 4. Germline CDR1 GTSNPN, CDR2 SVGIG (reference sequence). In DNA, the CDR3 is TGTGCCGTTAGCGGGAGCGGCACAGATACGCAGTATTTT. Amino acid sequence: CAVSGSGTDTQYF.

The J gene is TRBJ2-7, the V gene TRBV7-2; the D gene is possibly TRBD2 (5 bases). The CDR3 runs to 13 residues. Germline CDR1 reads SGHTA; CDR2 reads FQGNSA. Deletions cut 2 bases from V and 7 bases from J, with 12 bases between. The CDR3 sequence: CASSLILRLEQYF. DNA for the CDR3: TGTGCCAGCAGCTTAATTCTCAGACTAGAGCAGTACTTC.

V usage is TRBV10-1 and J usage is TRBJ2-1; tentative D call: TRBD2 (5 bases). The V and J ends lost 7 bases and 5 bases respectively, with 6 bases between them. Germline lookup yields CDR1 WNHNN and CDR2 SYGVQD (reference sequence). The CDR3 has 11 amino acids. The CDR3 is CASTGNNEQFF. In DNA form, the CDR3 reads TGCGCCAGCACCGGGAACAATGAGCAGTTCTTC.

The rearrangement uses TRBV19 and TRBJ1-5; the D gene is possibly TRBD1 (5 bases). The germline V gene has CDR1 LNHDA and CDR2 SQIVND (reference sequence). The V and J ends lost 3 bases and 0 bases respectively, with 12 bases between them. The CDR3 is 16 residues long. The CDR3 loop reads CASSIQGWYSNQPQHF. The CDR3 nucleotides read TGTGCCAGTAGTATCCAGGGTTGGTATAGCAATCAGCCCCAGCATTTT. The full variable domain, completed using reference TRBV19 and TRBJ1-5, is DGGITQSPKYLFRKEGQNVTLSCEQNLNHDAMYWYRQDPGQGLRLIYYSQIVNDFQKGDIAEGYSVSREKKESFPLTVTSAQKNPTAFYLCASSIQGWYSNQPQHFGDGTRLSIL.

This clone occurred once. This chain joins TRBV11-2 and TRBJ1-1, with 7 bases identical to TRBD1. Trimming cost V 6 bases and J 1 base; bases outside gene matches: 14. Germline V gene lookup returns CDR1 SGHAT and CDR2 FQNNGV. CDR3 length equals 17 residues. In DNA form, the CDR3 reads TGTGCCAGCAGATCCAACAGGGGCGCAGTCTGGAACACTGAAGCTTTCTTT. Translation: CASRSNRGAVWNTEAFF.

This clone was detected only a few times. The chain recombines TRBV2 with TRBJ1-4; TRBD1 matches 8 bases. The trim removed 5 bases at V and 4 bases at J, leaving 6 bases unmatched. CDR1 is SNHLY and CDR2 is FYNNEI in the germline V gene. This CDR3 has 15 residues. CDR3 bases: TGTGCCAGCAGTCTACGGACAGGGAGTAATGAAAAACTGTTTTTT. This translates into CASSLRTGSNEKLFF.

This CDR3 reads CASRGLVNTGELFF. The CDR3 DNA sequence: TGTGCCAGCAGGGGACTAGTAAACACCGGGGAGCTGTTTTTT. The chain employs TRBV2 and TRBJ2-2; TRBD2 matches at 8 bases. In germline, CDR1 is SNHLY, CDR2 FYNNEI. Trimming at V came to 6 bases and at J to 2 bases, leaving 2 bases not matched to a gene. The CDR3 consists of 14 residues.

A remark on this clone: Other DNA sequences in the sample encode the same CDR3. The rearrangement links TRBV6-5 to TRBJ1-1; D call uncertain. The CDR3 has 13 amino acids. V shed 2 bases and J shed 2 bases, with 6 bases lying between them. Germline lookup yields CDR1 MNHEY and CDR2 SVGAGI. The CDR3 nucleotides are TGTGCCAGCAGTTACGCGGGAAACACTGAAGCTTTCTTT. Amino acid sequence: CASSYAGNTEAFF.

The chain uses TRBV29-1 and TRBJ1-2; 10 bases line up with TRBD1. This CDR3 comprises 15 residues. Unmatched junction bases numbered 7, after V lost 0 bases and J lost 6 bases. Germline loops: CDR1 SQVTM, CDR2 ANQGSEA. As DNA, the CDR3 is TGCAGCGTTGAAGAATATGGGACAGGGGAAGATGGCTACACCTTC. Its protein product is CSVEEYGTGEDGYTF. Combining the CDR3 with reference TRBV29-1 and TRBJ1-2 gives the whole variable domain SAVISQKPSRDICQRGTSLTIQCQVDSQVTMMFWYRQQPGQSLTLIATANQGSEATYESGFVIDKFPISRPNLTFSTLTVSNMSPEDSSIYLCSVEEYGTGEDGYTFGSGTRLTVV.

This sequence joins TRBV29-1 and TRBJ1-2; TRBD1 matches 9 bases. After removal of 4 bases from V and 4 bases from J, the junction contained 7 bases not matched to a gene. The CDR3 consists of 14 residues. In germline, CDR1 is SQVTM, CDR2 ANQGSEA. Written as DNA, the CDR3 is TGCAGCGTTGTCCGACAGGGGGAGGTCTATGGCTACACCTTC. Amino acids: CSVVRQGEVYGYTF.

Notes on this clone: The junction and the germline gene differ at one end; a read error may be behind it. This chain uses TRBV5-5 with TRBJ1-2; D is unclear. The CDR3 spans 13 residues. Germline assignment: CDR1 SGHKS and CDR2 YYEKEE (reference sequence). The DNA of the CDR3 is TGTGCCAGCAACTTGGACTTAAATCATGGCTACACCTTC. This sequence encodes CASNLDLNHGYTF. Complete variable domain (other parts from reference TRBV5-5 and TRBJ1-2): DAGVTQSPTHLIKTRGQQVTLRCSPISGHKSVSWYQQVLGQGPQFIFQYYEKEERGRGNFPDRFSARQFPNYSSELNVNALLLGDSALYLCASNLDLNHGYTFGSGTRLTVV.

J is TRBJ1-1 and V is TRBV7-8; no clear D. The germline CDR1 and CDR2 sequences are SGHVS and FQNEAQ. V shed 2 bases and J shed 5 bases, with 9 bases lying between them. CDR3 size: 13 residues. The CDR3 sequence: CASSLMSGTEAFF. The CDR3 nucleotides are TGTGCCAGCAGCTTAATGAGCGGAACTGAAGCTTTCTTT.

The genes are TRBV5-5 and TRBJ1-6; 8 positions match TRBD1. Germline values: CDR1 SGHKS, CDR2 YYEKEE (reference sequence). The CDR3 consists of 14 residues. V dropped 4 bases and J dropped 7; count of bases not matched to a gene: 4. In DNA, the CDR3 is TGTGCCAGCAGCCTGACAGGGGTCAATTCACCCCTCCACTTT. As protein: CASSLTGVNSPLHF.

CDR3 loop: CASSPGNTIYF. CDR3 in DNA: TGCGCCAGCAGCCCGGGAAACACCATATATTTT. The V and J genes are TRBV4-3 and TRBJ1-3; the D is unclear. V was trimmed by 4 bases and J by 4 bases, leaving 2 bases between them. Germline V CDR1 and CDR2: LGHNA, YSLEER. This CDR3 is built from 11 residues.